The 17 T cell receptor beta chains presented below share a single source sample, sequenced in a study of cytomegalovirus exposure and HLA in healthy donors. This table comes from immunoSEQ multiplex PCR, and its TCRdb copy is limited to in-frame clones, with some not included. The table includes fewer than 100,000 clones, just over 90% detected once. The specimen was PBMCs. The receptor set was obtained from a man aged 25 to 40 in good health and CMV-seronegative.

The gene calls are TRBV6-4 and TRBJ2-5, with 11 bases fitting TRBD1. V lost 4 bases and J lost 5; bases outside the gene matches: 3. The CDR3 has 14 amino acids. CDR1 is MRHNA and CDR2 is SNTAGT in the germline V gene. The DNA for the CDR3 is TGTGCCAGCAGTGCCGGACAGGGGGCGGAGACCCAGTACTTC. This sequence encodes CASSAGQGAETQYF.

The chain joins TRBV7-4 to TRBJ1-5; 7 bases map to TRBD1. CDR3 size: 16 residues. Germline V CDR1 and CDR2: SGHVT, SQSDAQ. J lost 0 bases, V lost 5 bases, and 7 bases had no gene match. CDR3 loop: CASSVMTGSSNQPQHF. As DNA, the CDR3 is TGTGCCAGCAGCGTAATGACAGGGAGTAGCAATCAGCCCCAGCATTTT.

V gene TRBV10-3 combines with J gene TRBJ1-6, with TRBD1 as a possible D gene (5 bases). Germline CDR1 reads ENHRY; CDR2 reads SYGVKD. V lost 2 bases, J lost 7 bases, and 9 bases lay in between. The length of the CDR3 is 14 residues. DNA for the CDR3: TGTGCCATCAGTGAGGGGGCAGAGAATTCACCCCTCCACTTT. Amino acid sequence: CAISEGAENSPLHF.

In DNA, the CDR3 is TGTGCCAGCAGCCAAGCAGGAAGGCTCTATGGCTACACCTTC. Amino acids: CASSQAGRLYGYTF. The chain uses TRBV14 and TRBJ1-2; D is undetermined. Trimming left V 1 base short and J 4 bases short, with 10 bases between. Germline values: CDR1 SGHDN, CDR2 FVKESK. The CDR3 length is 14 residues.

V and J are TRBV6-5 and TRBJ1-6; D is uncertain. In germline, CDR1 is MNHEY, CDR2 SVGAGI. This CDR3 is 13 amino acids long. V was trimmed by 7 bases and J by 9 bases, leaving 13 bases between them. The CDR3 spells CASMQRGGSPLHF. CDR3 bases: TGTGCCAGCATGCAAAGAGGTGGTTCACCCCTCCACTTT.

The chain uses TRBV19 and TRBJ2-3; D gene unclear. CDR1 and CDR2 (germline): LNHDA, SQIVND (reference sequence). CDR3 length: 12 residues. The V and J ends lost 0 bases and 13 bases respectively, with 11 bases between them. The CDR3 is CASSIDSTPEYF. The CDR3 DNA follows: TGTGCCAGTAGTATAGATAGTACCCCCGAGTATTTT.

This chain uses TRBV2 with TRBJ2-3; TRBD2 aligns across 11 bases. Germline trimming cut 2 bases from V and 2 bases from J; bases unmatched to any gene: 15. The CDR3 covers 20 residues. The germline CDR1 and CDR2 sequences are SNHLY and FYNNEI. DNA for the CDR3: TGTGCCAGCAGTGAAAGGGGTCAAACTCTAGCGGGAGGCCACACAGATACGCAGTATTTT. Its protein product is CASSERGQTLAGGHTDTQYF.

The rearrangement uses TRBV6-6 and TRBJ1-5; TRBD1 might be the D (5 bases). Trimming removed 5 bases from V and 5 bases from J, with 13 bases in between. Per the germline V gene, CDR1 is MNHNY and CDR2 is SVGAGI (reference sequence). The CDR3 sequence is 14 residues long. The CDR3 reads CASSALREDQPQHF. CDR3 nucleotide sequence: TGTGCCAGCAGTGCTCTCAGGGAGGATCAGCCCCAGCATTTT.

This chain links TRBV4-1 with TRBJ2-1; tentatively, D is TRBD1 (5 bases). Deletions cut 6 bases from V and 7 bases from J, with 7 bases between. The CDR3 consists of 11 residues. Germline-derived CDR1 and CDR2 are MGHRA and YSYEKL. CDR3 protein: CASRQGNEQFF. The CDR3 DNA follows: TGCGCCAGCAGGCAGGGAAATGAGCAGTTCTTC.

The rearrangement uses TRBV5-1 and TRBJ2-7; D is possibly TRBD2 (6 bases). The CDR3 runs 14 residues. The V end lost 4 bases, the J end lost 11 bases, and 22 bases lay between the germline ends. Germline CDR1 is SGHRS and CDR2 is YFSETQ. CDR3 sequence (DNA): TGCGCCAGCAGCGTGGACCAGGCGGGGAGTAATGAGTACTTC. This sequence encodes CASSVDQAGSNEYF.

This chain connects TRBV9 to TRBJ1-2, with D possibly being TRBD1 (6 bases). The CDR3 sequence is 16 residues long. V lost 3 bases and J lost 7, with 22 bases in between. The germline gives CDR1 SGDLS, CDR2 YYNGEE. CDR3: CASSEHTRTGIGGYTF. CDR3 in DNA: TGTGCCAGCAGCGAACACACACGAACAGGGATCGGTGGCTACACCTTC.

The chain uses TRBV2 and TRBJ2-3, with TRBD2 identical over 11 bases. The CDR3 covers 15 residues. Germline-derived CDR1 and CDR2 are SNHLY and FYNNEI. V dropped 3 bases and J dropped 8; count of bases not matched to a gene: 7. CDR3 in amino acids: CASSEASGGRGTQYF. The CDR3 bases are TGTGCCAGCAGTGAGGCTAGCGGGGGGCGAGGTACGCAGTATTTT.

The J gene is TRBJ2-5, the V gene TRBV4-2, with a weak D call TRBD1 (5 bases). This CDR3 has 17 residues. Germline V lookup: CDR1 LGHNA, CDR2 YNFKEQ. The V end lost 0 bases, the J end lost 2 bases, and 16 bases lay between the germline ends. In nucleotides, the CDR3 is TGTGCCAGCAGCCAAGAAGTCGTTCGGACAACACAAGAGACCCAGTACTTC. Amino acid sequence: CASSQEVVRTTQETQYF.

The V call is TRBV4-1, the J call TRBJ1-1; D is ambiguous. The CDR3 is made up of 16 amino acids. The V gene's germline CDR1 is MGHRA and CDR2 YSYEKL. The ends were cut back, 2 bases at V and 0 bases at J, with 13 bases in the middle. The CDR3: CASSQKGGQMNTEAFF. The CDR3 nucleotides read TGCGCCAGCAGCCAAAAGGGCGGGCAGATGAACACTGAAGCTTTCTTT.

This rearrangement joins TRBV5-6 to TRBJ1-3; 10 bases agree with TRBD1. Germline V gene data show CDR1 as SGHDT and CDR2 as YYEEEE. V lost 6 bases to trimming and J lost 8 bases; unmatched junction nucleotides: 11. CDR3 length: 15 residues. The CDR3 here is CASTHDRGPGDTIYF. The CDR3 region has the DNA TGTGCCAGCACCCATGACAGGGGGCCAGGTGACACCATATATTTT.

The chain links TRBV7-9 to TRBJ1-5, with 7 bases lining up with TRBD1. The V and J ends lost 5 bases and 0 bases, in that order; junction bases with no gene match: 13. CDR3 length: 18 amino acids. Germline assignment: CDR1 SEHNR and CDR2 FQNEAQ (reference sequence). CDR3 protein: CASSTTGSSENSNQPQHF. Here the CDR3 DNA reads TGTGCCAGCAGCACGACAGGGTCTTCCGAAAATAGCAATCAGCCCCAGCATTTT.

The chain combines TRBV6-6 with TRBJ2-1, with 7 nucleotides matching TRBD2. The CDR3 runs to 13 residues. Trimming took 9 bases from V and 6 from J; bases not matched to a gene: 8. The germline gives CDR1 MNHNY, CDR2 SVGAGI (reference sequence). The CDR3 spells CASRDYQPNEQFF. In nucleotides, the CDR3 is TGTGCCAGTCGGGACTACCAACCCAATGAGCAGTTCTTC.